These T cell receptor beta chains were read from a single sample in a study of T cell repertoires in cytomegalovirus infection. TCRdb redid the calling of the reads with MiXCR, one entry per CDR3 protein. In the table there are hundreds of thousands of distinct CDR3 sequences, less than 20% of which are singletons. The material sequenced was PBMCs. These receptors originate from a human donor in good health (CMV status not recorded). Some clones in this sample may be carry-over from other donors' samples. The CDR3 runs from the conserved cysteine through the conserved F or W. D genes are given only for firm matches. For some rows the clone size is stated as once, few or many, or as a class when expanded; others skip it.

j_call,cdr3_length,v_call,d_call,clone_size,cdr3_nt,cdr3_aa
TRBJ2-3,15,TRBV5-1,.,few,TGCGCCAGCAGCGCCGGACTGGGGATGGCAGATACGCAGTATTTT,CASSAGLGMADTQYF
TRBJ2-1,12,TRBV7-9,TRBD2,.,TGTGCCAGCCAGACTAGCGGCCCTGAGCAGTTCTTC,CASQTSGPEQFF
TRBJ2-7,14,TRBV7-2,TRBD1,many,TGTGCCAGCAGCGTTGGACAGGGGGCTTACGAGCAGTACTTC,CASSVGQGAYEQYF
TRBJ2-2,14,TRBV11-2,.,.,TGTGCCAGCAGCTCCGGGGTCCGTTCCGGGGAGCTGTTTTTT,CASSSGVRSGELFF
TRBJ1-5,15,TRBV7-8,.,many,TGTTCTACCCAACCCATGGCCCTTAGCAATCAGCCCCAGCATTTT,CSTQPMALSNQPQHF
TRBJ2-7,15,TRBV6-2/TRBV6-3,TRBD2,.,TGTGCCAGCAGTTCCCACACCCGACTAGCAGGCGAGCAGTACTTC,CASSSHTRLAGEQYF
TRBJ2-1,13,TRBV7-6,.,many,TGTGCCAGCAGCTTAAAGGAGGGGCTTGTGCAGTTCTTC,CASSLKEGLVQFF
TRBJ1-1,13,TRBV10-3,.,few,TGTGCCATCAGTGGGGGAAGGGACACTGAAGCTTTCTTT,CAISGGRDTEAFF
TRBJ2-7,16,TRBV7-2,TRBD1,many,TGTGCCAGCAACATAGGGGAACTACAGGGGTCCTACGAGCAGTACTTC,CASNIGELQGSYEQYF
TRBJ2-7,16,TRBV7-2,.,many,TGTGCCAGCAGCCTAAGGGGGTTAGAGAAGAAATACGAGCAGTACTTC,CASSLRGLEKKYEQYF
TRBJ1-5,14,TRBV7-2,.,.,TGTGCCAGCAGCTTAGCGCGGGGGTATCAGCCTCAGCATTTT,CASSLARGYQPQHF
TRBJ2-3,12,TRBV5-6,.,few,TGTGCCAGCAGCTTACTGAGATATACGCAGTATTTT,CASSLLRYTQYF
TRBJ2-7,12,TRBV7-9,TRBD2,many,TGTGCCAGCTCGCCTAGCGGCTACGAGCAGTACTTC,CASSPSGYEQYF
TRBJ1-6,16,TRBV10-3,.,many,TGTGCCATCAGTGATCAGAGGGCAATCAATAATTCACCCCTCCACTTT,CAISDQRAINNSPLHF
TRBJ1-3,14,TRBV5-6,.,.,TGTGCCAGCAGCGCGGGAGGGTCTGGAAACACCATATATTTT,CASSAGGSGNTIYF
TRBJ2-7,14,TRBV4-1,.,.,TGCGCCAGCAGCCCGCGTCGGATCGGCCGCGAGCAGTACTTC,CASSPRRIGREQYF
TRBJ2-7,13,TRBV7-2,.,many,TGTGCCAGCAGCTTAACTGGGACGGGGGAGCAGTACTTC,CASSLTGTGEQYF
TRBJ2-7,15,TRBV7-9,TRBD2,many,TGTGCCAGCTCCTTGGCGGGGACTAGCAGCTACGAGCAGTACTTC,CASSLAGTSSYEQYF
TRBJ2-1,15,TRBV6-5,.,many,TGTGCCAGCAGTTACTCGATAGAATCCAGCAATGAGCAGTTCTTC,CASSYSIESSNEQFF
TRBJ2-7,15,TRBV3-1,.,few,TGTGCCAGCAGCCATCACGGGTCAAGGGTCTACGAGCAGTACTTC,CASSHHGSRVYEQYF
TRBJ2-4,14,TRBV29-1,.,few,TGCAGCGTCGCTCGTTGGGACAACCAAAACATTCAGTACTTC,CSVARWDNQNIQYF
TRBJ2-7,15,TRBV15,.,few,TGTGCCACCAGCAGAGACTCGGGACTGACCTACGAGCAGTACTTC,CATSRDSGLTYEQYF
TRBJ2-1,15,TRBV28,.,few,TGTGCCAGCAGTTTGTCGTGGGGGGGCTTCAGTGAGCAGTTCTTC,CASSLSWGGFSEQFF
TRBJ2-1,15,TRBV9,.,.,TGTGCCAGCTCCCCGGTGTGGGCAGGCTACAATGAGCAGTTCTTC,CASSPVWAGYNEQFF
TRBJ1-5,16,TRBV6-2/TRBV6-3,.,few,TGTGCCAGCAGTTCCCTCCGCCCAGAAGGCCATCAGCCCCAGCATTTT,CASSSLRPEGHQPQHF
TRBJ1-5,15,TRBV20-1,.,.,TGCAGTGCTAGTCGGGGCAGGGTGAGCAATCAGCCCCAGCATTTT,CSASRGRVSNQPQHF
TRBJ2-3,17,TRBV3-1,TRBD2,few,TGTGCCAGCAGCCAAGGGCGGTGGCGGGGGAACACAGATACGCAGTATTTT,CASSQGRWRGNTDTQYF
TRBJ2-5,19,TRBV4-1,.,.,TGCGCCAGCAGCCAAGCACCCGGGGTGACGACCGGGGACGAGGAGACCCAGTACTTC,CASSQAPGVTTGDEETQYF
TRBJ2-7,13,TRBV2,.,.,TGTGCCAGCAGTAGGAGGGGTGGGCGCGAGCAGTACTTC,CASSRRGGREQYF
TRBJ1-5,14,TRBV28,.,many,TGTGCCAGCAGTTATCAAATTAGCAATCAGCCCCAGCATTTT,CASSYQISNQPQHF
TRBJ2-1,14,TRBV6-2/TRBV6-3,TRBD2,few,TGTGCCAGCAGGATGGGACTAGCAGGAAATGAGCAGTTCTTC,CASRMGLAGNEQFF
TRBJ2-7,15,TRBV11-2,TRBD2,many,TGTGCCAGCAGCCGCGGACTAGCGGGAGGGTACGAGCAGTACTTC,CASSRGLAGGYEQYF
TRBJ2-3,16,TRBV7-2,.,many,TGTGCCAGCAGCTTAGGGGCGTCCCCACACACAGATACGCAGTATTTT,CASSLGASPHTDTQYF
TRBJ2-1,18,TRBV27,.,.,TGTGCCAGCAGTTTCCTAGTTAAAGCCGAAAGCTCCTACAATGAGCAGTTCTTC,CASSFLVKAESSYNEQFF
TRBJ2-7,16,TRBV29-1,.,few,TGCAGCGTTGTTAGGGTAGACCCGAACCACTTCAACGAGCAGTACTTC,CSVVRVDPNHFNEQYF
TRBJ2-7,13,TRBV5-5,.,.,TGTGCCAGCAGCCCGGATTGGGGTCGCGAGCAGTACTTC,CASSPDWGREQYF
TRBJ1-3,14,TRBV2,.,few,TGTGCCAGCAGTGCCGGGAACTCTGGAAACACCATATATTTT,CASSAGNSGNTIYF
TRBJ2-5,14,TRBV3-1,.,.,TGTGCCAGCAGCCAAGAGTACGGGGTGGAGACCCAGTACTTC,CASSQEYGVETQYF
TRBJ1-1,14,TRBV3-1,.,.,TGTGCCAGCAGCCGGTTTCAGGGTATCGCTGAAGCTTTCTTT,CASSRFQGIAEAFF
TRBJ1-5,15,TRBV7-2,.,many,TGTGCCAGCAGCCACTCGTTGGGGGTAGCTCAGCCCCAGCATTTT,CASSHSLGVAQPQHF
TRBJ1-3,15,TRBV5-1,TRBD1,.,TGCGCCAGCAGCTTGGAGACAGGGGCTGGAAACACCATATATTTT,CASSLETGAGNTIYF
TRBJ1-1,14,TRBV6-5,.,few,TGTGCCAGCAGTTGGGGGAGGAGTAGCACTGAAGCTTTCTTT,CASSWGRSSTEAFF
TRBJ2-5,15,TRBV6-5,.,.,TGTGCCAGCAGTGCGTCGCGGTGGATAGGAGAGACCCAGTACTTC,CASSASRWIGETQYF
TRBJ2-1,14,TRBV19,.,.,TGTGCCAGTAGTATAGACACCGCCTACAATGAGCAGTTCTTC,CASSIDTAYNEQFF
TRBJ2-7,16,TRBV12-3/TRBV12-4,TRBD2,.,TGTGCCAGCAAACCGGGACTAGCGATGGGCTCCTACGAGCAGTACTTC,CASKPGLAMGSYEQYF
TRBJ2-7,13,TRBV7-2,TRBD2,many,TGTGCCAGCAGTGAGCGGGAGTTGAACGAGCAGTACTTC,CASSERELNEQYF